This TCR beta chain was observed in a study of blood T cell repertoires in COVID-19. TCRdb's copy holds only in-frame clones and misses some; the assay was immunoSEQ multiplex PCR. The data show approximately 140,000 clones, 80% to 90% seen once. CDR1 and CDR2 (germline): MNHEY, SVGAGI. CDR3 size: 14 residues. V lost 2 bases to trimming and J lost 0 bases, with 7 bases between them. In this sample, this clone turned up once. The sample consisted of peripheral blood. The chain has TRBV6-5 and TRBJ1-1; TRBD1 is a possible D gene (5 bases). The TCR was taken from a man between 70 and 80 years old with acute or convalescent COVID-19. This CDR3 is CASSYRGMNTEAFF. The CDR3 DNA sequence: TGTGCCAGCAGTTACCGGGGGATGAACACTGAAGCTTTCTTT.